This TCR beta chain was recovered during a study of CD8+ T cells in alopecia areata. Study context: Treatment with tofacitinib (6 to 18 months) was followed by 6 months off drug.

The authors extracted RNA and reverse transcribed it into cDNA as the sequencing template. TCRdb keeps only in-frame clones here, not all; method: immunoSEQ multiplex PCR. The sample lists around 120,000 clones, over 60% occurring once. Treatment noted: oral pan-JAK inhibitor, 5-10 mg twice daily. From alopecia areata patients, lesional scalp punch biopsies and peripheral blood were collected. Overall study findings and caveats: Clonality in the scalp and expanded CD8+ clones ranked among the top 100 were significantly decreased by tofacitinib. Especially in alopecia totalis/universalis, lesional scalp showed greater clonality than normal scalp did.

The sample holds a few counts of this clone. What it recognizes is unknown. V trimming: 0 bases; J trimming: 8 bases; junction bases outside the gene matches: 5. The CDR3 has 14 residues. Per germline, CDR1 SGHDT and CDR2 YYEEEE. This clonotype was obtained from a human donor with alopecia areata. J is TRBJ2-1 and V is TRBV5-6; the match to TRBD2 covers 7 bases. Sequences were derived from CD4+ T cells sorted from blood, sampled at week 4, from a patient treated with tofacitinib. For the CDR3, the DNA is TGTGCCAGCAGCTTGGGCGCGGGAGACCATGAGCAGTTCTTC. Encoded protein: CASSLGAGDHEQFF.